The 15 T cell receptor beta chains in this list originate from one sample, sequenced in a study of long-term antiretroviral therapy in people with HIV. Samples were assayed with immunoSEQ v3.0 at survey level. Sequencing was performed with immunoSEQ multiplex PCR; in TCRdb, only in-frame clones are kept and a portion is missing. The data hold about 32,000 clones, with 90% to 95% observed a single time. The source was unsorted PBMCs, collected 4.1 years after starting antiretroviral therapy. These receptors all stem from a woman in her 50s with HIV.

The rearrangement links TRBV14 to TRBJ2-7; D gene uncertain. The CDR3 is made up of 13 amino acids. Germline V gene sequence: CDR1 SGHDN, CDR2 FVKESK. V lost 0 bases, J lost 9 bases, and 12 bases lay in between. This chain's CDR3 is CASSQDRSYPQYF. The CDR3 DNA sequence: TGTGCCAGCAGCCAAGATAGGTCGTACCCGCAGTACTTC. Full variable domain (outside the CDR3, taken from reference TRBV14 and TRBJ2-7): EAGVTQFPSHSVIEKGQTVTLRCDPISGHDNLYWYRRVMGKEIKFLLHFVKESKQDESGMPNNRFLAERTGGTYSTLKVQPAELEDSGVYFCASSQDRSYPQYFGPGTRLTVT.

V and J are TRBV2 and TRBJ1-4; the match to TRBD1 covers 7 bases. Germline CDR1 and CDR2: SNHLY and FYNNEI. V dropped 4 bases and J dropped 8; count of bases not matched to a gene: 13. The CDR3 has 16 amino acids. The DNA of the CDR3 is TGTGCCAGCAGTGTAGGGGGCAAAAGATTTGGGGAAAAACTGTTTTTT. This translates into CASSVGGKRFGEKLFF.

The chain carries TRBV21-1 and TRBJ2-1; the table's D gene call, TRBD2, was not cross checked with the DNA. TRBV21-1 is shown as a pseudogene. The length of the CDR3 is 16 residues. The CDR3 nucleotides are TGTGCCAGCAGCAAAGTAGCGGGGGCCCAATGTAATGAGCAGTTCTTC. Translation gives CASSKVAGAQCNEQFF.

In its sample, this clone was seen once. V gene TRBV2 combines with J gene TRBJ2-1; D call uncertain. The V end lost 8 bases, the J end lost 6 bases, and 8 bases lay between the germline ends. The CDR3 has 11 residues. Germline V gene data show CDR1 as SNHLY and CDR2 as FYNNEI. The DNA of the CDR3 is TGTGCCAGCCGCGAGGTCAATGAGCAGTTCTTC. This sequence encodes CASREVNEQFF.

This chain's CDR3 is CASSQGSKWGNYGYTF. CDR3 coding DNA: TGTGCCAGCAGCCAAGGAAGCAAGTGGGGAAACTATGGCTACACCTTC. The chain joins TRBV14 to TRBJ1-2; no clear D gene. CDR1 is SGHDN, CDR2 FVKESK, per germline. Trimming pared 1 base from V and 2 bases from J, leaving 14 bases between. The CDR3 is 16 amino acids.

The chain employs TRBV7-6 and TRBJ2-7; D may be TRBD2 (7 bases). Germline V gene lookup returns CDR1 SGHVS and CDR2 FNYEAQ. V shed 2 bases and J shed 0 bases, with 11 bases lying between them. This CDR3 is 15 amino acids long. The DNA for the CDR3 is TGTGCCAGCAGCTTAATTCGGGGGGCCTCCTACGAGCAGTACTTC. This gives the protein CASSLIRGASYEQYF.

V and J are TRBV4-1 and TRBJ1-5; weak D call: TRBD1 (6 bases). Trimming removed 1 base from V and 6 bases from J, with 16 bases in between. The CDR3 length is 16 residues. The germline V gene encodes CDR1 MGHRA and CDR2 YSYEKL. The CDR3 DNA reads TGCGCCAGCAGCCAAGTTTGGCAGGGGAATGGTCAGCCCCAGCATTTT. Protein: CASSQVWQGNGQPQHF.

The chain is built from TRBV15 and TRBJ1-2, with a tentative D call TRBD1 (5 bases). The V gene's germline CDR1 is LNHNV and CDR2 YYDKDF (reference sequence). The V and J ends lost 1 base and 3 bases respectively, with 9 bases between them. The CDR3 totals 14 residues. This CDR3 reads CATSRGLQDYGYTF. DNA of the CDR3: TGTGCCACCAGCAGAGGGTTACAGGACTATGGCTACACCTTC.

As regards this clone: Other DNA sequences within the sample encode an identical CDR3. The chain combines TRBV6-5 with TRBJ1-1; maybe TRBD1 (5 bases). The germline CDR1 and CDR2 sequences are MNHEY and SVGAGI. The CDR3 sequence is 12 residues long. V lost 2 bases, J lost 4 bases, and 5 bases lay in between. The CDR3: CASSYGGTEAFF. CDR3 nucleotides: TGTGCCAGCAGTTACGGGGGCACTGAAGCTTTCTTT.

The chain uses TRBV4-2 and TRBJ1-2, with D perhaps matching TRBD1 (6 bases). The V gene's germline CDR1 is LGHNA and CDR2 YNFKEQ. Trimming cost V 5 bases and J 7 bases, with 20 bases left between them. The CDR3 runs to 15 residues. CDR3 bases: TGTGCCAGCAGCAACGAACCTCAGGGGCCTGGTGGCTACACCTTC. This sequence encodes CASSNEPQGPGGYTF.

The rearrangement joins TRBV10-3 to TRBJ1-5, with TRBD1 matching 11 bases. Unmatched junction bases numbered 4, after V lost 4 bases and J lost 2 bases. This CDR3 spans 16 amino acids. CDR1 ENHRY and CDR2 SYGVKD come from the germline V gene. Here the CDR3 reads CAISADRGQGNQPQHF. DNA of the CDR3: TGTGCCATCAGTGCGGACAGGGGGCAAGGCAATCAGCCCCAGCATTTT.

The genes are TRBV28 and TRBJ1-5; D perhaps matches TRBD1 (5 bases). Germline V gene sequence: CDR1 MDHEN, CDR2 SYDVKM. The CDR3 totals 15 residues. V lost 2 bases and J 6 bases, leaving 14 bases between the germline ends. CDR3 DNA: TGTGCCAGCAGTTTAGGGGGGACGGGGAGTCAGCCCCAGCATTTT. Translated: CASSLGGTGSQPQHF.

The chain is built from TRBV7-9 and TRBJ1-6; a possible D gene is TRBD1 (6 bases). Germline CDR1 is SEHNR and CDR2 is FQNEAQ (reference sequence). V lost 5 bases and J 7 bases, leaving 15 bases between the germline ends. The CDR3 length is 15 residues. The CDR3, as DNA: TGTGCCAGCAGCCCCCGAGGGGGGAAGAATTCACCCCTCCACTTT. Protein sequence: CASSPRGGKNSPLHF.

V usage is TRBV7-8 and J usage is TRBJ2-7, with 10 bases lining up with TRBD2. V trimming: 5 bases; J trimming: 2 bases; junction bases outside the gene matches: 9. CDR3 length: 16 residues. Per the germline V gene, CDR1 is SGHVS and CDR2 is FQNEAQ. The CDR3: CASSQTTSGQAYEQYF. CDR3 sequence (DNA): TGTGCCAGCAGCCAAACGACTAGCGGGCAAGCCTACGAGCAGTACTTC.

Of note for this clone: The limits of the CDR3 on the DNA are not certain, so only TCRdb's listed CDR3 is given. The chain has TRBV2 and TRBJ2-7. Including both end residues, the CDR3 is 13 amino acids long. Germline values: CDR1 SNHLY, CDR2 FYNNEI. CDR3 sequence reads: CASILDGAYEQYF.